A single sample is the source of the 2 T cell receptor beta chains below, sequenced in a study of CD8+CD57+ T cells in acquired aplastic anemia. Previously, flow cytometry had revealed CD8+CD57+ cell expansion in the patients chosen for sequencing. Profiling that covered TCR beta VDJ and CDR3 relied on genomic DNA as its template. TCRdb redid the calling of the reads with MiXCR, one entry per CDR3 protein. The sample lists 250,000 or so distinct CDR3 sequences, around half occurring once. The sequencing input was sorted CD4+, CD8+, or CD8+CD57+ T cells (not recorded which) from PBMCs. The receptors were gathered from a human donor with aplastic anemia.

V gene TRBV6-5 combines with J gene TRBJ1-6; D is possibly TRBD1 (5 bases). The CDR3 has 16 amino acids. Germline-derived CDR1 and CDR2 are MNHEY and SVGAGI. V was cut by 3 bases and J by 9 bases, with 18 bases left in between. Here the CDR3 reads CASSYRLTERTSPLHF. For the CDR3, the DNA is TGTGCCAGCAGTTATCGCCTGACAGAGAGGACTTCACCCCTCCACTTT.

This clonotype was picked up many times. The rearrangement links TRBV7-9 to TRBJ2-1; 8 bases align to TRBD1. CDR1 is SEHNR, CDR2 FQNEAQ, per germline (reference sequence). Trimming at V came to 5 bases and at J to 8 bases, leaving 2 bases not matched to a gene. The CDR3 has 12 amino acids. The DNA for the CDR3 is TGTGCCAGCAGCGAACAGGGGGATGAGCAGTTCTTC. Translated: CASSEQGDEQFF.